The 22 T cell receptor beta chains below all came from one sample that was sequenced in a study of cytomegalovirus exposure and HLA in healthy donors. PCR was performed using 60 Vbeta and 13 Jbeta primers. Profiled with immunoSEQ multiplex PCR; TCRdb holds only in-frame clones, not every one. Here the sample spans some 200,000 clones, under 70% being singletons. Sequenced: PBMCs. Receptors were obtained from a man aged 35-49 years in good health and CMV-seropositive.

V is TRBV10-3 and J is TRBJ2-3, with D maybe TRBD2 (6 bases). The CDR3 loop spans 15 amino acids. CDR1 ENHRY and CDR2 SYGVKD come from the germline V gene. The V and J ends lost 0 bases and 8 bases respectively, with 15 bases between them. CDR3 protein: CAISESGGAQGTQYF. CDR3 in DNA: TGTGCCATCAGTGAGTCAGGCGGGGCCCAGGGTACGCAGTATTTT.

The chain carries TRBV5-8 and TRBJ2-2, with a weak D call TRBD1 (5 bases). Germline assignment: CDR1 SGHTS and CDR2 YDEGEE. V was trimmed by 0 bases and J by 4 bases, leaving 7 bases between them. The CDR3 has 14 residues. CDR3 in DNA: TGTGCCAGCAGCTTGGATGGGGCCACCGGGGAGCTGTTTTTT. Residues: CASSLDGATGELFF.

V is TRBV10-3 and J is TRBJ1-6; 9 bases match TRBD1. Trimming cost V 4 bases and J 9 bases; bases outside gene matches: 10. Germline lookup yields CDR1 ENHRY and CDR2 SYGVKD. The CDR3 is 16 residues long. This CDR3 is CAISVSGQGNSSPLHF. The CDR3 nucleotides are TGTGCCATCAGTGTTTCTGGACAGGGGAATAGTTCACCCCTCCACTTT.

The gene calls are TRBV7-2 and TRBJ1-1, with D possibly TRBD1 on 6 matching bases. The CDR3 runs to 19 residues. Germline V gives CDR1 SGHTA, CDR2 FQGNSA. V lost 2 bases to trimming and J lost 3 bases, with 25 bases between them. CDR3 loop: CASSLNPYLGGGRDTEAFF. CDR3 DNA: TGTGCCAGCAGCTTAAACCCGTATTTAGGCGGGGGGCGGGACACTGAAGCTTTCTTT.

This clone was recorded once. V usage is TRBV27 and J usage is TRBJ1-2; the match to TRBD1 covers 9 bases. CDR1 is MNHEY, CDR2 SMNVEV, per germline (reference sequence). V lost 5 bases, J lost 7 bases, and 8 bases stayed unmatched. This CDR3 is built from 14 residues. CDR3 DNA: TGTGCCAGCAGTGCCTCAACAGGGGGCAGTGGCTACACCTTC. This translates into CASSASTGGSGYTF.

V gene TRBV7-9 combines with J gene TRBJ2-7, with TRBD2 matching over 7 bases. The V and J ends lost 1 base and 4 bases, in that order; junction bases with no gene match: 1. The CDR3 contains 13 residues. Germline assignment: CDR1 SEHNR and CDR2 FQNEAQ (reference sequence). CDR3 nucleotides: TGTGCCAGCAGCTTAGGGGAGGGGTACGAGCAGTACTTC. The encoded protein is CASSLGEGYEQYF.

The gene calls are TRBV6-1 and TRBJ2-1; 8 nucleotides align to TRBD1. Germline CDR1 and CDR2: MNHNS and SASEGT. The length of the CDR3 is 16 residues. V gave up 4 bases and J gave up 4 bases; unmatched junction bases: 9. The CDR3: CASSVSGQVGYNEQFF. CDR3 in DNA: TGTGCCAGCAGTGTTTCGGGACAGGTGGGGTACAATGAGCAGTTCTTC.

This clone appeared once. V usage is TRBV28 and J usage is TRBJ2-1; D is unclear. Deletions cut 6 bases from V and 7 bases from J, with 22 bases between. Germline CDR1 reads MDHEN; CDR2 reads SYDVKM. The CDR3 runs to 16 residues. CDR3 sequence: CASSPLSRVLRNEQFF. The CDR3 nucleotides are TGTGCCAGCAGCCCTCTTTCTCGGGTCCTGCGGAATGAGCAGTTCTTC.

The V and J genes are TRBV5-1 and TRBJ2-3; D is unresolved. The germline CDR1 and CDR2 sequences are SGHRS and YFSETQ. The length of the CDR3 is 13 residues. Trimming removed 6 bases at V and 2 bases at J, with 10 bases between. The CDR3 nucleotides are TGCGCCAGCAAACGTGAACACACAGATACGCAGTATTTT. This codes for CASKREHTDTQYF.

V usage is TRBV10-3 and J usage is TRBJ1-2; 9 bases are shared with TRBD1. Trimming removed 6 bases from V and 4 bases from J; junction bases left unmatched: 6. CDR3 length: 14 residues. The germline V gene has CDR1 ENHRY and CDR2 SYGVKD. The chain's CDR3 is CAISTGGVPYGYTF. CDR3 coding DNA: TGTGCCATCAGCACAGGGGGCGTCCCCTATGGCTACACCTTC.

The rearrangement links TRBV11-3 to TRBJ1-1, with 9 bases that match TRBD1. Germline V gene lookup returns CDR1 SGHNT and CDR2 YENEEA. V gave up 4 bases and J gave up 5 bases; unmatched junction bases: 8. This CDR3 is built from 15 residues. The CDR3 nucleotides read TGTGCCAGCAGCTCACAGACAGGGGGTGGGACTGAAGCTTTCTTT. Protein: CASSSQTGGGTEAFF.

The CDR3 region is CASSPRGLTYEQYF. For the CDR3, the DNA is TGTGCCAGCAGCCCACGGGGGTTGACCTACGAGCAGTACTTC. The chain has TRBV7-8 and TRBJ2-7; maybe TRBD2 (6 bases). The CDR3 totals 14 residues. The ends were cut back, 5 bases at V and 2 bases at J, with 13 bases in the middle. Germline V gives CDR1 SGHVS, CDR2 FQNEAQ.

As to this clone: Without the conserved terminal phenylalanine or tryptophan, this CDR3 likely stems from a read error. J is TRBJ2-7 and V is TRBV11-2; weak D call: TRBD1 (6 bases). Germline V CDR1 and CDR2: SGHAT, FQNNGV. The CDR3 spans 14 residues. Deletions cut 4 bases from V and 4 bases from J, with 14 bases between. CDR3 DNA: TGTGCCAGCAGCTACAGGGTTAGAGGGTACGAGCAGTACCTC. It codes for CASSYRVRGYEQYL.

The J gene is TRBJ2-5, the V gene TRBV18, with D perhaps TRBD1 (5 bases). The better agreement between TRBJ2-7 and the DNA end casts doubt on the J call. The V gene's germline CDR1 is KGHSH and CDR2 LQKENI. The CDR3 is made up of 14 amino acids. The CDR3 sequence is CASSGPFQGDEQYF. In nucleotides, the CDR3 is TGTGCCAGCTCAGGGCCATTCCAGGGCGACGAGCAGTACTTC.

This chain connects TRBV6-5 to TRBJ2-1, with 8 bases lining up with TRBD2. CDR3 length: 16 amino acids. CDR1 MNHEY and CDR2 SVGAGI come from the germline V gene. The J segment lost 10 bases and the V segment lost 0 bases, leaving 11 bases of the junction unmatched. CDR3 nucleotides: TGTGCCAGCAGTTACTCGCTCGCGGGGGGCCAACTAGAGCAGTTCTTC. This sequence encodes CASSYSLAGGQLEQFF.

In its sample, this clone was seen a few times. V gene TRBV6-5 combines with J gene TRBJ2-2; TRBD2 matches at 9 bases. Germline CDR1 MNHEY, CDR2 SVGAGI. CDR3 length: 16 amino acids. Unmatched junction bases numbered 9, after V lost 4 bases and J lost 6 bases. The CDR3 reads CASSFSGTSSPGELFF. The CDR3 DNA reads as TGTGCCAGCAGTTTCTCCGGGACTAGCTCCCCCGGGGAGCTGTTTTTT.

Concerning this clone: In the same sample, other DNA sequences code for this CDR3. The J gene is TRBJ2-4, the V gene TRBV7-2; possible D gene TRBD2, 7 bases. The CDR3 is made up of 14 amino acids. CDR1 and CDR2 from the germline V gene are SGHTA and FQGNSA. V was cut by 5 bases and J by 8 bases, with 16 bases left in between. For the CDR3, the DNA is TGTGCCAGCAGCCTCCAAGAGGGGGGGTACATTCAGTACTTC. Its translation is CASSLQEGGYIQYF.

This sequence joins TRBV19 and TRBJ1-2, with D perhaps TRBD1 (6 bases). The CDR3 is made up of 17 amino acids. Germline CDR1 and CDR2: LNHDA and SQIVND (reference sequence). V dropped 1 base and J dropped 7 bases, with 22 bases sitting between them. CDR3 bases: TGTGCCAGTAGTATAGTAGGAGACGGCAGGGGATCTGGTGGCTACACCTTC. It specifies CASSIVGDGRGSGGYTF.

The V and J genes are TRBV7-2 and TRBJ1-4; 7 nucleotides line up with TRBD1. The CDR3 loop spans 15 amino acids. J was trimmed by 9 bases and V by 1 base; bases with no gene match: 8. Per germline, CDR1 SGHTA and CDR2 FQGNSA. CDR3 sequence: CASSLEPGGSKKLFF. CDR3 sequence (DNA): TGTGCCAGCAGCTTAGAACCAGGGGGATCCAAAAAACTGTTTTTT.

The V and J genes are TRBV4-2 and TRBJ1-3; maybe TRBD1 (5 bases). Trimming stripped 3 bases from V and 4 bases from J, with 16 bases between. This CDR3 region has 16 residues. Germline CDR1 and CDR2: LGHNA and YNFKEQ. In DNA form, the CDR3 reads TGTGCCAGCAGCCACCTGACGGAGGGGTACGGAAACACCATATATTTT. Translating gives CASSHLTEGYGNTIYF.

This clone has only a few counts. The chain recombines TRBV7-6 with TRBJ1-1; maybe TRBD1 (5 bases). CDR3 length: 14 amino acids. Trimming removed 2 bases from V and 6 bases from J, with 13 bases in between. Germline-derived CDR1 and CDR2 are SGHVS and FNYEAQ. This CDR3 is CASSLTGGDAEAFF. The CDR3 bases are TGTGCCAGCAGCTTAACTGGCGGGGACGCTGAAGCTTTCTTT.

This chain joins TRBV4-3 and TRBJ2-1; 11 positions match TRBD2. The CDR3 consists of 17 residues. Per germline, CDR1 LGHNA and CDR2 YSLEER. The V gene end was trimmed by 3 bases and the J gene end by 2 bases; junction bases not matched to a gene: 6. CDR3 region: CASSQSFSGGAYNEQFF. The CDR3 bases are TGCGCCAGCAGCCAGTCATTTAGCGGGGGGGCCTACAATGAGCAGTTCTTC.